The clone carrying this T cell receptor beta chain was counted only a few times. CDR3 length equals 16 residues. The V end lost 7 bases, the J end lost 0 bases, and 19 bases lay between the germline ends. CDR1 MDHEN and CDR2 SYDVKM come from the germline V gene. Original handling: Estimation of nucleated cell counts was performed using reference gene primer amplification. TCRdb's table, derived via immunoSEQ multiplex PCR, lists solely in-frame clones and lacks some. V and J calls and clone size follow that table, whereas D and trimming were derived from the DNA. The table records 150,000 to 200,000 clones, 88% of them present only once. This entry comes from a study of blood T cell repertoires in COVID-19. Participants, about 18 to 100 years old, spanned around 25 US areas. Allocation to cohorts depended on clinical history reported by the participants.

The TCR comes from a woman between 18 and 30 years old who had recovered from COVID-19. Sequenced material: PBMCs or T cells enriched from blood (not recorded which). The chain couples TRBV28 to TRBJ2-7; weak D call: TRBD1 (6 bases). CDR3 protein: CASTTWGQVSSYEQYF. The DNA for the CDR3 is TGTGCCAGCACAACTTGGGGGCAGGTAAGCTCCTACGAGCAGTACTTC.